This record covers a single T cell receptor (beta chain). This record comes from a study of blood T cell repertoires in COVID-19. CDR1 is SGHNT and CDR2 is YYREEE in the germline V gene (reference sequence). V gave up 0 bases and J gave up 3 bases; unmatched junction bases: 4. CDR3 length: 16 amino acids. Sequencing used immunoSEQ multiplex PCR; TCRdb keeps in-frame clones, though not all of them. The sample consists of 250,000 to 350,000 clones, 75% to 90% of them appearing once. The chain carries TRBV5-4 and TRBJ1-2, with 11 bases that match TRBD1. Sequences were obtained from peripheral blood. The sequence derives from a woman aged 25 to 39 with active or convalescent COVID-19. CDR3 DNA sequence: TGTGCCAGCAGCTTGGGACCGGGACAGGGGGACTATGGCTACACCTTC. Its protein is CASSLGPGQGDYGYTF.